Shown below are 9 T cell receptor beta chains from a single sample sequenced in a study of CD8+ T cells in alopecia areata. Investigators isolated RNA and reverse transcribed it into cDNA to act as the sequencing template. Here immunoSEQ multiplex PCR was the method, and the copy in TCRdb shows in-frame clones only, minus some. The data contain 34,000 or so clones, approximately 52% of them singletons. Sequencing was done on a sample of NKG2D-high CD8+ T cells sorted from blood. The receptors were gathered from a human donor with alopecia areata.

This clone appeared a single time. The chain combines TRBV10-3 with TRBJ2-1; the match to TRBD2 covers 8 bases. CDR1 and CDR2 (germline): ENHRY, SYGVKD. There are 16 residues in the CDR3. V lost 2 bases, J lost 5 bases, and 8 bases stayed unmatched. CDR3 in amino acids: CAISERRGVNDNEQFF. CDR3 bases: TGTGCCATCAGTGAGCGGCGGGGGGTAAATGACAATGAGCAGTTCTTC.

With regard to this clone: This sequence is one base from a far larger clone and is likely a read error. The chain has TRBV13 and TRBJ2-5, with 9 positions matching TRBD1. V was clipped by 6 bases and J by 4 bases; unmatched bases: 12. Germline V gene data show CDR1 as PRHDT and CDR2 as FYEKMQ (reference sequence). The CDR3 runs to 16 residues. The CDR3 spells CASRQGGQGPLETQYF. CDR3 DNA: TGTGCCAGCAGGCAAGGCGGACAGGGGCCCCTAGAGACCCAGTACTTC.

The chain links TRBV5-1 to TRBJ2-7, with D perhaps matching TRBD2 (5 bases). The germline V gene encodes CDR1 SGHRS and CDR2 YFSETQ. The V end lost 3 bases, the J end lost 0 bases, and 10 bases lay between the germline ends. CDR3 length: 14 amino acids. Here the CDR3 reads CASSSEEVSYEQYF. Written as DNA, the CDR3 is TGCGCCAGCAGCTCCGAGGAGGTCTCCTACGAGCAGTACTTC. Using reference TRBV5-1 and TRBJ2-7 for the parts outside the CDR3, the full variable domain is KAGVTQTPRYLIKTRGQQVTLSCSPISGHRSVSWYQQTPGQGLQFLFEYFSETQRNKGNFPGRFSGRQFSNSRSEMNVSTLELGDSALYLCASSSEEVSYEQYFGPGTRLTVT.

The genes are TRBV27 and TRBJ2-7, with D hard to call. Trimming shortened V by 5 bases and J by 4 bases, and 18 bases separated the two germline ends. This CDR3 is built from 15 residues. Germline V gene data show CDR1 as MNHEY and CDR2 as SMNVEV (reference sequence). This chain's CDR3 is CASSPAEEVGYEQYF. The CDR3 nucleotides read TGTGCCAGCAGTCCGGCGGAAGAGGTTGGGTACGAGCAGTACTTC.

This sequence joins TRBV6-5 and TRBJ1-3; D uncertain. Germline V gene sequence: CDR1 MNHEY, CDR2 SVGAGI. With 5 bases removed from V and 4 bases from J, the gap between germline ends came to 9 bases. The CDR3 runs to 13 residues. The CDR3 here is CASSPNTGNTIYF. CDR3 DNA sequence: TGTGCCAGCAGTCCGAACACGGGAAACACCATATATTTT.

By share, this clone counts as medium-sized (0.01 to 0.1%). The CDR3 loop is CASSFPDEQFF. CDR3 in DNA: TGTGCCAGCAGTTTCCCGGATGAGCAGTTCTTC. The chain has TRBV28 and TRBJ2-1, with no clear D. Trimming took 3 bases from V and 8 from J, leaving 5 bases between them. The CDR3 is made up of 11 amino acids. Germline V gives CDR1 MDHEN, CDR2 SYDVKM.

The chain uses TRBV29-1 and TRBJ1-2, with unresolved D. CDR1 and CDR2 (germline): SQVTM, ANQGSEA. V lost 3 bases to trimming and J lost 3 bases, with 8 bases between them. The CDR3 runs to 12 residues. The chain's CDR3 is CSVDFGHYGYTF. In nucleotides, the CDR3 is TGCAGCGTTGATTTCGGGCACTATGGCTACACCTTC.

The chain recombines TRBV9 with TRBJ2-3; 7 nucleotides match TRBD2. V shed 2 bases and J 2 bases; nucleotides not matched to a gene: 5. There are 15 residues in the CDR3. Per germline, CDR1 SGDLS and CDR2 YYNGEE. CDR3 nucleotides: TGTGCCAGCAGCGTTGACGGGAGGCCCACAGATACGCAGTATTTT. Residues: CASSVDGRPTDTQYF.

V and J are TRBV20-1 and TRBJ2-1; D call uncertain. V was trimmed by 1 base and J by 11 bases, leaving 6 bases between them. The CDR3 loop spans 10 amino acids. Germline lookup yields CDR1 DFQATT and CDR2 SNEGSKA (reference sequence). The CDR3 bases are TGCAGTGCTAGAGCACCCCAGCAGTTCTTC. The encoded protein is CSARAPQQFF.